Below are 3 T cell receptor beta chains sequenced from a single sample in a study of technical replicates of blood from a handful of donors. Generated by immunoSEQ multiplex PCR, the TCRdb table keeps only in-frame clones and is missing some. This sample has 60,000 to 75,000 clones, with 87% found just once. The sequenced material came from PBMCs. The receptor set was obtained from a human donor in good health. Some clones in this sample may be carry-over from other donors' samples.

The chain carries TRBV4-2 and TRBJ2-2, with 10 bases that match TRBD2. V lost 4 bases and J lost 6; bases outside the gene matches: 8. The CDR3 totals 16 residues. In germline, CDR1 is LGHNA, CDR2 YNFKEQ. CDR3 sequence: CASSLSKLAGAGELFF. CDR3 DNA: TGTGCCAGCAGCCTTAGTAAGCTAGCGGGAGCCGGGGAGCTGTTTTTT.

J is TRBJ1-3 and V is TRBV4-1, with D perhaps matching TRBD1 (6 bases). Deletions cut 2 bases from V and 4 bases from J, with 12 bases between. CDR3 length: 15 residues. Germline CDR1 and CDR2: MGHRA and YSYEKL. The CDR3 reads CASSQRRDTGNTIYF. CDR3 DNA: TGCGCCAGCAGCCAACGCCGGGACACCGGAAACACCATATATTTT.

This chain uses TRBV15 with TRBJ2-1, with 8 bases fitting TRBD2. Germline CDR1 is LNHNV and CDR2 is YYDKDF (reference sequence). This CDR3 comprises 18 residues. V lost 1 base, J lost 4 bases, and 12 bases stayed unmatched. The chain's CDR3 is CATSRGGRVAGGYNEQFF. CDR3 bases: TGTGCCACCAGCAGAGGAGGTAGGGTCGCGGGAGGTTACAATGAGCAGTTCTTC.